This T cell receptor (beta chain) emerged from a study of T cells in Graves' hyperthyroidism and ophthalmopathy. Whole-study context: Any treatment followed the collection of peripheral blood at initial diagnosis.

On this clonotype itself: Its antigen is unidentified. A much more abundant neighbour one base away suggests this may be a read error.

The CDR3 consists of 14 residues. CDR1 DFQATT and CDR2 SNEGSKA come from the germline V gene (reference sequence). The study's findings and limits: Most expanded thyroid clonotypes above 0.001 recurred in blood.

Amplified regions were TCR beta CDR3 sequences from RNA transcripts. Initially, a first-round RT-PCR of the TCR CDR3 employed the HTBI primer set. From the multiplex PCR reads, TCRdb called clonotypes with MiXCR, one entry per CDR3 protein. The sample lists more than 45,000 distinct CDR3 sequences, 40% to 55% seen once, with 9.5% to 15% in the top ten. Diagnostic assessment was based on clinical symptoms, serum thyroxine and TRAb, thyroid ultrasound and orbital computed tomography. Sequencing input: blood. The TCR originated in a woman in her twenties or thirties with Graves' ophthalmopathy. This rearrangement joins TRBV20-1 to TRBJ2-7; D is possibly TRBD1 or TRBD2 (5 bases each). The CDR3 here is CSARLRDGRYGQYF. CDR3 sequence (DNA): TGCAGTGCTAGGCTCCGGGACGGGCGCTACGGGCAGTACTTC.